These 10 T cell receptor beta chains originate from one sample sequenced in a study of T cell responses to AZD1222 COVID-19 vaccine listed by TCRdb under 2021. The time point label of this sample denotes: baseline before first vaccination. The receptor library was made with the immunoSEQ multiplex PCR assay. This immuneACCESS table, as held by TCRdb, lists in-frame sequences with V and J called but not all clones. Of the missing ones, under half trace to an unresolved V gene in checked studies; the others have no known cause. Within this sample are some 150,000 clones, with 88% of them counted one time only. The ten most abundant clones make up roughly 2% of the sample. The input for sequencing was peripheral blood, taken on day 0 of AZD1222 vaccination. The source is an adult in good health.

The chain links TRBV18 to TRBJ1-5; D perhaps matches TRBD1 (5 bases). This CDR3 has 16 amino acids. Looked up from germline, CDR1 is KGHSH and CDR2 is LQKENI. V was clipped by 3 bases and J by 7 bases, with 19 bases between them. DNA of the CDR3: TGTGCCAGCTCACCCGCCGACTCGAGGGGTGGCCAGCCCCAGCATTTT. Its protein is CASSPADSRGGQPQHF.

In this sample, this clone turned up many times. V usage is TRBV27 and J usage is TRBJ2-7; 11 positions match TRBD2. Trimming removed 6 bases from V and 6 bases from J; junction bases left unmatched: 10. CDR3 length: 15 amino acids. Germline V gene sequence: CDR1 MNHEY, CDR2 SMNVEV (reference sequence). Written as DNA, the CDR3 is TGTGCCAGCAGCCTGACTAGCGGGGATCAGTCCGAGCAGTACTTC. It encodes CASSLTSGDQSEQYF.

For this clone: The junction departs from the called germline gene at one end, perhaps through a read error. This chain uses TRBV6-1 with TRBJ2-5, with no clear D. Looked up from germline, CDR1 is MNHNS and CDR2 is SASEGT. The length of the CDR3 is 13 residues. The chain's CDR3 is CASREVVSKTQYF. DNA of the CDR3: TGTGCCAGCAGGGAAGTGGTCTCAAAGACCCAGTACTTC.

This chain joins TRBV29-1 and TRBJ2-5; TRBD1 or TRBD2 may be the D gene (5 bases each). Germline-derived CDR1 and CDR2 are SQVTM and ANQGSEA. This CDR3 is built from 13 residues. Trimming took 2 bases from V and 1 from J, leaving 8 bases between them. The DNA for the CDR3 is TGCAGCGTTGAACTTGGGACCCAAGAGACCCAGTACTTC. Encoded protein: CSVELGTQETQYF.

About this clone itself: Other DNA sequences in the same sample also yield this CDR3. The chain links TRBV28 to TRBJ1-3; no firm D call. V lost 1 base and J lost 4, with 8 bases in between. CDR3 length: 14 amino acids. Germline V gene sequence: CDR1 MDHEN, CDR2 SYDVKM. CDR3 region: CASSLSAGGNTIYF. DNA of the CDR3: TGTGCCAGCAGTTTATCTGCAGGCGGAAACACCATATATTTT.

The chain combines TRBV15 with TRBJ1-5; TRBD1 might be the D (6 bases). Trimming pared 0 bases from V and 5 bases from J, leaving 20 bases between. The CDR3 runs to 18 residues. Germline V lookup: CDR1 LNHNV, CDR2 YYDKDF (reference sequence). CDR3 sequence reads: CATSRDIGTGWSDQPQHF. CDR3 DNA sequence: TGTGCCACCAGCAGAGATATTGGAACAGGGTGGTCGGATCAGCCCCAGCATTTT.

J is TRBJ2-7 and V is TRBV7-2, with no clear D. The CDR3 totals 14 residues. Germline V gene data show CDR1 as SGHTA and CDR2 as FQGNSA. Trimming stripped 1 base from V and 2 bases from J, with 9 bases between. The CDR3 region is CASSLDYGTYEQYF. CDR3 coding DNA: TGTGCCAGCAGCTTAGACTATGGGACCTACGAGCAGTACTTC.

The genes are TRBV18 and TRBJ2-5; 10 bases align to TRBD2. The trim removed 1 base at V and 5 bases at J, leaving 7 bases unmatched. The CDR3 length is 16 residues. Per germline, CDR1 KGHSH and CDR2 LQKENI. Written as DNA, the CDR3 is TGTGCCAGCTCACCACAAAGCGGGAGGGCCGCGGAGACCCAGTACTTC. The encoded protein is CASSPQSGRAAETQYF.

The gene calls are TRBV29-1 and TRBJ2-2; 9 bases line up with TRBD2. After removal of 6 bases from V and 8 bases from J, the junction contained 13 bases not matched to a gene. From germline, CDR1 is SQVTM and CDR2 ANQGSEA. The CDR3 covers 15 residues. The DNA for the CDR3 is TGCAGCGTCACTGGAGCGGGAGGCCCCGCGGGGGAGCTGTTTTTT. It encodes CSVTGAGGPAGELFF.

This sequence joins TRBV4-1 and TRBJ2-7, with D perhaps TRBD2 (5 bases). Trimming stripped 0 bases from V and 9 bases from J, with 9 bases between. In germline, CDR1 is MGHRA, CDR2 YSYEKL. The CDR3 spans 12 residues. The CDR3 loop reads CASSQDQAVQYF. For the CDR3, the DNA is TGCGCCAGCAGCCAAGATCAAGCGGTGCAGTACTTC.